Listed below are T cell receptor beta chains from one sample, sequenced in a study of CD8+ T cells in alopecia areata. Generated by immunoSEQ multiplex PCR, the TCRdb table keeps only in-frame clones and is missing some. The sample shows 120,000 to 150,000 clones, around 47% of them seen only once. Sequencing was done on a sample of CD4+ T cells sorted from blood. The receptors were sampled from a human donor with alopecia areata. CDR3s include the opening cysteine and the closing phenylalanine or tryptophan. A D gene is named only where the DNA matches it firmly. The size entry is marked missing in some rows and otherwise reads once, few, many or a size class.

size: NA; V: TRBV5-1; J: TRBJ1-1; D: NA; CDR3: CASSASTVNTEAFF; DNA: TGCGCCAGCAGCGCATCGACGGTGAACACTGAAGCTTTCTTT
size: few; V: TRBV5-6; J: TRBJ2-7; D: NA; CDR3: CASSFTGISYEQYF; DNA: TGTGCCAGCAGCTTTACAGGAATATCCTACGAGCAGTACTTC
size: few; V: TRBV13; J: TRBJ2-4; D: TRBD2; CDR3: CASSLWREGRNIQYF; DNA: TGTGCCAGCAGCTTATGGCGGGAGGGCAGGAACATTCAGTACTTC
size: once; V: TRBV28; J: TRBJ2-7; D: TRBD1; CDR3: CASSSTDRPQKEQYF; DNA: TGTGCCAGCAGTTCCACGGACAGGCCCCAGAAAGAGCAGTACTTC
size: few; V: TRBV29-1; J: TRBJ2-5; D: TRBD1; CDR3: CSVGLQGVEETQYF; DNA: TGCAGCGTCGGCCTACAGGGGGTTGAGGAGACCCAGTACTTC
size: NA; V: TRBV23-1; J: TRBJ2-1; D: NA; CDR3: CASSLRPVVEQFF; DNA: TGCGCCAGCAGTCTAAGACCGGTCGTCGAGCAGTTCTTC
size: NA; V: TRBV10-2; J: TRBJ2-2; D: TRBD2; CDR3: CASRLASGKADTGELFF; DNA: TGCGCCAGCAGATTAGCTAGCGGGAAGGCGGACACCGGGGAGCTGTTTTTT
size: NA; V: TRBV5-1; J: TRBJ2-7; D: TRBD2; CDR3: CASSLAGKQSYEQYF; DNA: TGCGCCAGCAGCTTAGCGGGGAAGCAGTCCTACGAGCAGTACTTC
size: once; V: TRBV18; J: TRBJ1-1; D: NA; CDR3: CASSPQTNTEAFF; DNA: TGTGCCAGCTCACCACAGACAAACACTGAAGCTTTCTTT
size: NA; V: TRBV7-9; J: TRBJ2-1; D: NA; CDR3: CASSLKLFDEQFF; DNA: TGTGCCAGCAGCTTAAAGCTCTTCGATGAGCAGTTCTTC
size: NA; V: TRBV5-1; J: TRBJ2-1; D: TRBD2; CDR3: CASSFSSGSNYNEQFF; DNA: TGCGCCAGCAGCTTCTCTAGCGGGAGTAATTACAATGAGCAGTTCTTC
size: few; V: TRBV28; J: TRBJ2-7; D: TRBD2; CDR3: CASRSGSANYEQYF; DNA: TGTGCCAGCAGGAGCGGGAGTGCCAACTACGAGCAGTACTTC
size: NA; V: TRBV29-1; J: TRBJ2-6; D: NA; CDR3: CSVVDQGGSGANVLTF; DNA: TGCAGCGTTGTGGATCAGGGTGGCTCTGGGGCCAACGTCCTGACTTTC
size: NA; V: TRBV29-1; J: TRBJ2-5; D: NA; CDR3: CSVWRALGETQYF; DNA: TGCAGCGTTTGGCGGGCCCTCGGAGAGACCCAGTACTTC
size: NA; V: TRBV9; J: TRBJ2-2; D: NA; CDR3: CASRKGPGTGELFF; DNA: TGTGCCAGCAGAAAGGGACCGGGTACCGGGGAGCTGTTTTTT
size: NA; V: TRBV27; J: TRBJ1-1; D: NA; CDR3: CASNSRGINTEAFF; DNA: TGTGCCAGCAACTCCCGGGGCATAAACACTGAAGCTTTCTTT
size: few; V: TRBV5-6; J: TRBJ2-7; D: NA; CDR3: CASSPRVRGYEQYF; DNA: TGTGCCAGCAGCCCCCGGGTTCGAGGATACGAGCAGTACTTC
size: few; V: TRBV18; J: TRBJ2-7; D: NA; CDR3: CASSPQESLREQYF; DNA: TGTGCCAGCTCACCACAGGAATCCCTACGAGAGCAGTACTTC
size: NA; V: TRBV15; J: TRBJ2-5; D: NA; CDR3: CATSRDLAETQYF; DNA: TGTGCCACCAGCAGAGATTTAGCAGAGACCCAGTACTTC
size: NA; V: TRBV29-1; J: TRBJ2-7; D: NA; CDR3: CSVGGSYSEQYF; DNA: TGCAGCGTCGGGGGATCGTATAGCGAGCAGTACTTC
size: few; V: TRBV29-1; J: TRBJ2-5; D: NA; CDR3: CSASQETQYF; DNA: TGCAGCGCTTCCCAAGAGACCCAGTACTTC
size: NA; V: TRBV18; J: TRBJ2-5; D: NA; CDR3: CASSLQDSAGTQYF; DNA: TGTGCCAGCTCACTTCAGGACAGCGCAGGGACCCAGTACTTC
size: NA; V: TRBV7-8; J: TRBJ2-7; D: NA; CDR3: CASSLASVAYEQYF; DNA: TGTGCCAGCAGCTTAGCGTCGGTAGCCTACGAGCAGTACTTC
size: NA; V: TRBV5-6; J: TRBJ2-5; D: TRBD1; CDR3: CASSLLGDSQETQYF; DNA: TGTGCCAGCAGCTTGCTAGGGGACAGCCAAGAGACCCAGTACTTC
size: NA; V: TRBV5-1; J: TRBJ2-7; D: NA; CDR3: CASSLGSGRSSYEQYF; DNA: TGCGCCAGCAGCTTGGGGTCTGGGAGGTCGTCTTACGAGCAGTACTTC
size: NA; V: TRBV29-1; J: TRBJ2-7; D: TRBD1; CDR3: CSVGGGGGSYEQYF; DNA: TGCAGCGTTGGAGGGGGCGGAGGCTCCTACGAGCAGTACTTC
size: NA; V: TRBV5-1; J: TRBJ2-7; D: NA; CDR3: CASSLGSGLRSYEQYF; DNA: TGCGCCAGCAGCTTGGGGTCCGGACTACGATCCTACGAGCAGTACTTC
size: NA; V: TRBV28; J: TRBJ1-2; D: NA; CDR3: CASLNLQGYGYTF; DNA: TGTGCCAGCCTAAACCTACAGGGCTATGGCTACACCTTC
size: NA; V: TRBV19; J: TRBJ1-2; D: NA; CDR3: CASSIDQGNYGYTF; DNA: TGTGCCAGTAGTATAGACCAGGGGAACTATGGCTACACCTTC
size: NA; V: TRBV7-8; J: TRBJ2-2; D: TRBD1; CDR3: CASSSRTGYAGELFF; DNA: TGTGCCAGCAGCTCTCGGACAGGGTATGCCGGGGAGCTGTTTTTT
size: once; V: TRBV29-1; J: TRBJ2-7; D: TRBD2; CDR3: CSVAPGLDMYEQCF; DNA: TGCAGCGTTGCTCCGGGACTAGATATGTACGAGCAGTGCTTC
size: NA; V: TRBV7-9; J: TRBJ2-7; D: TRBD2; CDR3: CASSLGAGPFSYEQYF; DNA: TGTGCCAGCAGCTTAGGAGCGGGACCTTTCTCCTACGAGCAGTACTTC
size: few; V: TRBV29-1; J: TRBJ2-7; D: TRBD1; CDR3: CSAGGQTYEQYF; DNA: TGCAGCGCTGGGGGACAGACCTACGAGCAGTACTTC